This T cell receptor (beta chain) was recovered during a study of CD8+ T cells in alopecia areata. The study, taken as a whole, reports: In scalp, tofacitinib significantly decreased clonality and expanded CD8+ clones among the top 100. Unlike in mice, where it was clearer, TCR sharing across patients was less clear, possibly HLA-related. Lesional scalp exceeded normal scalp in clonality, especially in alopecia totalis/universalis.

Unmatched junction bases numbered 5, after V lost 7 bases and J lost 4 bases. This CDR3 is 13 amino acids long. Looked up from germline, CDR1 is PRHDT and CDR2 is FYEKMQ (reference sequence). This clone was seen only a few times. Its antigen is as yet unknown. Indicated treatment: oral pan-JAK inhibitor, 5-10 mg twice daily. Isolated RNA was reverse transcribed into cDNA used as the sequencing template. The data were produced by immunoSEQ multiplex PCR, yet TCRdb's version contains in-frame clones alone and is incomplete. The data show around 100,000 clones, 44% seen once. The chain uses TRBV13 and TRBJ2-5; 8 bases line up with TRBD1. The receptor was isolated from a human donor with alopecia areata. The source was CD8+ T cells sorted from blood, collected at week 24, from a patient treated with tofacitinib. CDR3 in amino acids: CASTQGVGETQYF. Written as DNA, the CDR3 is TGTGCCAGCACACAGGGGGTTGGAGAGACCCAGTACTTC.